The 13 T cell receptor beta chains presented below share a single source sample, sequenced in a study of blood T cell repertoires in COVID-19. Produced via immunoSEQ multiplex PCR; TCRdb's table is partial and in-frame only. Of over 150,000 clones in the sample, 82% were seen once. Sequenced: peripheral blood. These receptors were obtained from a woman aged 80 or over with active or convalescent COVID-19.

The chain combines TRBV12-3 or TRBV12-4 with TRBJ2-5; 10 bases agree with TRBD1. This CDR3 is built from 13 residues. With V trimmed by 6 bases and J by 5 bases, 3 bases remained unmatched. The CDR3 sequence is CASSQDRGETQYF. The CDR3 DNA sequence: TGTGCCAGCAGCCAGGACAGGGGGGAGACCCAGTACTTC.

The rearrangement links TRBV4-1 to TRBJ2-5; 7 positions agree with TRBD1. With 1 base clipped from V and 1 base from J, the junction kept 0 bases outside the gene matches. CDR1 and CDR2 from the germline V gene are MGHRA and YSYEKL. The CDR3 loop spans 14 amino acids. The CDR3 sequence: CASSQGDSQETQYF. CDR3 nucleotides: TGCGCCAGCAGCCAAGGGGACAGCCAAGAGACCCAGTACTTC.

V usage is TRBV18 and J usage is TRBJ1-1; no reliable D call. V dropped 2 bases and J dropped 4 bases, with 14 bases sitting between them. Germline V gives CDR1 KGHSH, CDR2 LQKENI. CDR3 length equals 15 residues. CDR3 in amino acids: CASSPDSGPGTEAFF. The CDR3 coding sequence is TGTGCCAGCTCACCAGATTCTGGCCCGGGCACTGAAGCTTTCTTT.

The chain carries TRBV11-3 and TRBJ1-1; D may be TRBD1 (5 bases). The CDR3 is 13 residues long. V lost 8 bases, J lost 3 bases, and 13 bases lay in between. The germline V gene has CDR1 SGHNT and CDR2 YENEEA. The DNA for the CDR3 is TGTGCCAGCGGGGCGCAGTATGACACTGAAGCTTTCTTT. Protein product: CASGAQYDTEAFF.

The rearrangement links TRBV7-9 to TRBJ2-3; D possibly corresponds to TRBD2 (6 bases). Trimming removed 5 bases at V and 3 bases at J, with 15 bases between. The germline gives CDR1 SEHNR, CDR2 FQNEAQ (reference sequence). This CDR3 region has 15 residues. The DNA for the CDR3 is TGTGCCAGCAGCCAAACCGGGAGTCCTACAGATACGCAGTATTTT. Amino acids: CASSQTGSPTDTQYF. The entire variable domain, with the rest obtained from reference TRBV7-9 and TRBJ2-3, is as follows: DTGVSQNPRHKITKRGQNVTFRCDPISEHNRLYWYRQTLGQGPEFLTYFQNEAQLEKSRLLSDRFSAERPKGSFSTLEIQRTEQGDSAMYLCASSQTGSPTDTQYFGPGTRLTVL.

The J gene is TRBJ2-1, the V gene TRBV6-5; perhaps TRBD1 as D (5 bases). The CDR3 runs 13 residues. The V and J ends lost 7 bases and 2 bases respectively, with 9 bases between them. Germline CDR1 is MNHEY and CDR2 is SVGAGI. As DNA, the CDR3 is TGTGCCAGCAAACAGGACCCCTACAATGAGCAGTTCTTC. Translated: CASKQDPYNEQFF.

V gene TRBV7-8 combines with J gene TRBJ2-7; unclear D gene. V shed 2 bases and J shed 2 bases, with 13 bases lying between them. The CDR3 loop spans 15 amino acids. Germline V gene lookup returns CDR1 SGHVS and CDR2 FQNEAQ. CDR3 amino acids: CASSLIPVPPYEQYF. In DNA form, the CDR3 reads TGTGCCAGCAGCTTAATTCCGGTACCGCCCTACGAGCAGTACTTC.

This chain joins TRBV5-1 and TRBJ1-4; D is possibly TRBD1 (5 bases). V was trimmed by 0 bases and J by 7 bases, leaving 13 bases between them. Germline values: CDR1 SGHRS, CDR2 YFSETQ. This CDR3 comprises 15 residues. CDR3 sequence (DNA): TGCGCCAGCAGCTTGGCCCAGGGTCTCGGTGAAAAACTGTTTTTT. It encodes CASSLAQGLGEKLFF.

This clone was seen only once. The chain combines TRBV5-4 with TRBJ2-7; 14 nucleotides align to TRBD2. CDR3 length: 17 amino acids. With V trimmed by 4 bases and J by 0 bases, 6 bases remained unmatched. Germline loops: CDR1 SGHNT, CDR2 YYREEE (reference sequence). Written as DNA, the CDR3 is TGTGCCAGCAGCCGGACTAGCGGGAGGCCTAGCTCCTACGAGCAGTACTTC. Protein: CASSRTSGRPSSYEQYF. The whole variable domain, remainder taken from reference TRBV5-4 and TRBJ2-7, is ETGVTQSPTHLIKTRGQQVTLRCSSQSGHNTVSWYQQALGQGPQFIFQYYREEENGRGNFPPRFSGLQFPNYSSELNVNALELDDSALYLCASSRTSGRPSSYEQYFGPGTRLTVT.

This sequence joins TRBV5-1 and TRBJ2-7; TRBD2 matches 9 bases. Germline V lookup: CDR1 SGHRS, CDR2 YFSETQ. The CDR3 sequence is 13 residues long. Trimming cost V 0 bases and J 13 bases; bases outside gene matches: 8. The chain's CDR3 is CASSLGGLAPIYF. CDR3 bases: TGCGCCAGCAGCTTGGGGGGACTAGCTCCGATTTACTTC.

This clone appeared a few times. The chain couples TRBV19 to TRBJ2-2, with 7 bases aligning to TRBD1. The V segment lost 3 bases and the J segment 3 bases; nucleotides outside the gene matches: 10. In germline, CDR1 is LNHDA, CDR2 SQIVND (reference sequence). This CDR3 spans 17 amino acids. This chain's CDR3 is CASSISPRQGHTGELFF. The CDR3 nucleotides are TGTGCCAGTAGTATCTCCCCAAGACAGGGCCACACCGGGGAGCTGTTTTTT.

The chain joins TRBV10-1 to TRBJ2-1, with 8 bases fitting TRBD2. The CDR3 extends over 14 amino acids. Germline assignment: CDR1 WNHNN and CDR2 SYGVQD (reference sequence). The junction had 3 bases not matched to a gene; V was cut back by 4 bases and J by 4 bases. The CDR3 is CASSGSGEYNEQFF. The CDR3 region has the DNA TGCGCCAGCAGTGGTAGCGGGGAATACAATGAGCAGTTCTTC.

A few counts support this clone. The sample has other DNA sequences that encode this CDR3 too. The chain employs TRBV5-1 and TRBJ1-4, with D uncertain. Trimming left V 2 bases short and J 1 base short, with 6 bases between. Germline V gene sequence: CDR1 SGHRS, CDR2 YFSETQ. The CDR3 has 14 amino acids. The CDR3 DNA sequence: TGCGCCAGCAGCTTCGGTGGAACTAATGAAAAACTGTTTTTT. Its protein product is CASSFGGTNEKLFF.